This T cell receptor (beta chain) was retrieved from a study of lymphopenia after photon versus proton radiotherapy. General observations from the study: Photon-treated patients lost naive T cells and TCR diversity; proton-treated stayed stable.

Details on this clone: No antigen is known for it.

Sequenced by immunoSEQ multiplex PCR; TCRdb stores in-frame clones only, minus some. Altogether around 50,000 clones are present, roughly 83% being singletons, with the ten largest covering around 2.1%. V was cut by 3 bases and J by 5 bases, with 14 bases left in between. The CDR3 consists of 14 residues. Germline-derived CDR1 and CDR2 are MNHEY and SMNVEV (reference sequence). The rearrangement links TRBV27 to TRBJ2-7, with a weak D call TRBD1 (7 bases). This clonotype originated in a man between 60 and 70 years old with pancreatic cancer. The starting material was peripheral blood, obtained from a patient treated with proton-based radiotherapy. The CDR3 nucleotides read TGTGCCAGCAGTTTTCGGCAGGGGGGCGACGAGCAGTACTTC. This translates into CASSFRQGGDEQYF.